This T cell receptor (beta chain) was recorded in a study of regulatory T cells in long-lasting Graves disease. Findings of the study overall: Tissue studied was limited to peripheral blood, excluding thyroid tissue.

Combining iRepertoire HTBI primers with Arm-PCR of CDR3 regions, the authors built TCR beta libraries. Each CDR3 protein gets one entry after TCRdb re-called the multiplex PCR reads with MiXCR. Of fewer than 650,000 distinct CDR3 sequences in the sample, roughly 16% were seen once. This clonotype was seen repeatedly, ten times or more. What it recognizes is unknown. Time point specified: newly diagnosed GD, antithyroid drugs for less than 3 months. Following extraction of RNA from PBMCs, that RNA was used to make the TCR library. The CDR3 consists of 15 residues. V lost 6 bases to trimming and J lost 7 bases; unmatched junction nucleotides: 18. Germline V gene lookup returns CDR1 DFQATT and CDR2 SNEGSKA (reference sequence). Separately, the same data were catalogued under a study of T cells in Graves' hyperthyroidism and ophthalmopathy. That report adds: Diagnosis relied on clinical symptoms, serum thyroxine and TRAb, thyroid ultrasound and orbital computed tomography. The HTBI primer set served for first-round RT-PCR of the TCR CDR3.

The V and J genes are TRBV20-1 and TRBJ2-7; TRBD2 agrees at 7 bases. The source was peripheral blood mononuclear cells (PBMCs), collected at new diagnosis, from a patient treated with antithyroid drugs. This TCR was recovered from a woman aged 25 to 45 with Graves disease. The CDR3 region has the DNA TGCAGTGCCCCTAGAGGGGACTATCCCTCCGAGGAGCAGTACTTC. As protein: CSAPRGDYPSEEQYF.